This T cell receptor (beta chain) was documented in a study of identifying expanded T cells in peripheral blood. General study findings and limits: Variance in clone template counts between two-week samples significantly increased with total template count across all healthy donors. Over approximately two and four weeks, about 15 and 18 clones changed, versus around 1.2 between replicates.

Healthy donors had no documented immune events, such as infections, while sampled. A note on this clone: The antigen is unknown.

TCRdb's copy holds only in-frame clones and misses some; the assay was immunoSEQ multiplex PCR. The sample records around 120,000 clones, roughly 91% being singletons. The receptor's source is a person between 18 and 75 years old in good health. The sequenced sample was blood.

DNA of the CDR3: TGTGCCAGCAGCTTAGGGCCCACGCAGTATTTT. Translation: CASSLGPTQYF. The chain joins TRBV11-3 to TRBJ2-3; D is ambiguous. CDR1 and CDR2 (germline): SGHNT, YENEEA. Trimming removed 1 base at V and 9 bases at J, with 5 bases between. This CDR3 is built from 11 residues. The variable domain in full, completed from reference TRBV11-3 and TRBJ2-3, reads EAGVVQSPRYKIIEKKQPVAFWCNPISGHNTLYWYLQNLGQGPELLIRYENEEAVDDSQLPKDRFSAERLKGVDSTLKIQPAELGDSAVYLCASSLGPTQYFGPGTRLTVL.